The 29 T cell receptor beta chains given below trace back to one sample, sequenced in a study of spatial heterogeneity in lung cancer. General study findings and limits: The study found that expanded intratumoral alpha and beta TCR counts tracked tumor mutation counts.

Noted time point: sample taken at primary tumor resection. Which antigens these TCRs recognize remains unknown. TCRdb passed the 5' RACE reads through MiXCR, listing each CDR3 protein once. The repertoire includes 100 to 120 distinct CDR3 sequences, 25% to 30% of them detected once, and roughly 80% sits in the top ten. The sequenced sample was lung tumor tissue, obtained at surgery. These TCRs come from a male donor with early-stage non-small cell lung cancer.

A few counts support this clonotype. This beta chain slipped into a library made for alpha chains as a stray read, so its size is not meaningful. The CDR3 DNA reads as TGCAGTGCCCTCTCGGCTAGCGGGACTGGGAATGAGCAGTTCTTC. Translated, it gives CSALSASGTGNEQFF. The chain employs TRBV20-1 and TRBJ2-1, with TRBD2 matching 9 bases. Trimming at V came to 6 bases and at J to 7 bases, leaving 13 bases not matched to a gene. The germline gives CDR1 DFQATT, CDR2 SNEGSKA (reference sequence). There are 15 residues in the CDR3.

The table lists this clonotype with a few counts. This beta chain appears as a stray read in a library generated for alpha chains; its size is not informative. This rearrangement joins TRBV5-5 to TRBJ2-3; D is possibly TRBD1 (7 bases). This CDR3 region has 15 residues. V was cut by 3 bases and J by 2 bases, with 13 bases left in between. Germline loops: CDR1 SGHKS, CDR2 YYEKEE (reference sequence). The CDR3 sequence is CASSSAGQHTDTQYF. CDR3 DNA: TGTGCCAGCAGCTCGGCGGGACAGCACACAGATACGCAGTATTTT.

In regard to this clonotype: As an off-target read in a library built for alpha chains, this beta chain has a frequency of little significance. The chain is built from TRBV2 and TRBJ1-2; D remains unclear. Looked up from germline, CDR1 is SNHLY and CDR2 is FYNNEI. V dropped 9 bases and J dropped 4 bases, with 12 bases sitting between them. The CDR3 contains 12 residues. The CDR3 DNA reads TGTGCCAGTTCCTCGGAGTCCTATGGCTACACCTTC. Protein: CASSSESYGYTF.

There are a few counts of this clonotype. This beta chain appears as a stray read in a library generated for alpha chains; its size is not informative. The V call is TRBV11-2, the J call TRBJ1-4, with a possible D match to TRBD1 (5 bases). V lost 5 bases, J lost 7 bases, and 8 bases lay in between. Germline loops: CDR1 SGHAT, CDR2 FQNNGV. The CDR3 spans 12 residues. CDR3 DNA sequence: TGTGCCAGCAGCCAGGGACGTGAAAAACTGTTTTTT. As protein: CASSQGREKLFF.

By frequency in the sample, this clonotype is large. Little can be read into the size of this beta chain, an off-target read in a library designed for alpha chains. The chain combines TRBV4-3 with TRBJ2-7, with 10 nucleotides matching TRBD1. CDR3 length equals 14 residues. Germline V gives CDR1 LGHNA, CDR2 YSLEER. V was pared by 3 bases and J by 4 bases, with 3 bases of the junction left unmatched. The CDR3 here is CASSQGQGNYEQYF. The CDR3 nucleotides are TGCGCCAGCAGCCAGGGACAGGGGAATTACGAGCAGTACTTC.

Worth noting for this clonotype: This beta chain came through as a stray read in a library set up for alpha chains, and its size says little. The chain links TRBV7-9 to TRBJ1-3; a weak D match, TRBD1 (5 bases). Germline V CDR1 and CDR2: SEHNR, FQNEAQ (reference sequence). This CDR3 has 12 residues. The ends were cut back, 7 bases at V and 10 bases at J, with 14 bases in the middle. CDR3 region: CASTYNEGTIYF. As DNA, the CDR3 is TGTGCCAGCACCTACAATGAGGGGACCATATATTTT.

This clonotype is hyperexpanded within its sample. This beta chain is a stray sequence in a library constructed for alpha chains; its clone size is not meaningful. The gene calls are TRBV6-6 and TRBJ1-5, with D unclear. This CDR3 has 13 residues. V lost 8 bases to trimming and J lost 4 bases, with 12 bases between them. Germline V lookup: CDR1 MNHNY, CDR2 SVGAGI (reference sequence). CDR3 DNA: TGTGCCAGCTCCCCGATGGTGAATCAGCCCCAGCATTTT. Amino acid sequence: CASSPMVNQPQHF.

This clonotype was detected a few times. This beta chain is off target for a library built for alpha chains, so its abundance means little. V gene TRBV5-1 combines with J gene TRBJ1-2; D unclear. This CDR3 region has 15 residues. Between the trimmed V and J ends, which lost 0 bases and 1 base, there was a span of 10 bases. In germline, CDR1 is SGHRS, CDR2 YFSETQ. The CDR3 spells CASSLDPNYNYGYTF. CDR3 DNA sequence: TGCGCCAGCAGCTTGGACCCCAACTATAACTATGGCTACACCTTC.

A note on this clonotype: This beta chain slipped into a library made for alpha chains as a stray read, so its size is not meaningful. The chain links TRBV3-1 to TRBJ2-2; perhaps D is TRBD1 or TRBD2 (6 bases each). Germline V gives CDR1 LGHDT, CDR2 YNNKEL (reference sequence). V was shortened by 8 bases and J by 4 bases, with 11 bases between the two germline ends. The CDR3 has 13 residues. The chain's CDR3 is CASGGRGTGELFF. The DNA for the CDR3 is TGTGCCAGCGGGGGGCGCGGCACCGGGGAGCTGTTTTTT. The whole variable domain, filled in from reference TRBV3-1 and TRBJ2-2, reads DTAVSQTPKYLVTQMGNDKSIKCEQNLGHDTMYWYKQDSKKFLKIMFSYNNKELIINETVPNRFSPKSPDKAHLNLHINSLELGDSAVYFCASGGRGTGELFFGEGSRLTVL.

As concerns this clonotype: This beta chain came through as a stray read in a library set up for alpha chains, and its size says little. The chain has TRBV2 and TRBJ2-3; 11 nucleotides line up with TRBD2. V was clipped by 7 bases and J by 2 bases; unmatched bases: 8. The length of the CDR3 is 16 residues. Germline assignment: CDR1 SNHLY and CDR2 FYNNEI. The CDR3 spells CASIIEGLAATDTQYF. Written as DNA, the CDR3 is TGTGCCAGCATCATAGAGGGACTAGCGGCCACAGATACGCAGTATTTT. The variable domain in full, with the rest retrieved from reference TRBV2 and TRBJ2-3, is EPEVTQTPSHQVTQMGQEVILRCVPISNHLYFYWYRQILGQKVEFLVSFYNNEISEKSEIFDDQFSVERPDGSNFTLKIRSTKLEDSAMYFCASIIEGLAATDTQYFGPGTRLTVL.

This clonotype occurred once. This beta chain is an off-target read within a library intended for alpha chains, so its frequency means little. The CDR3 DNA sequence: TGTGCCAGCAGCCAGGCCAGGAGGAGCTCCTACAATGAGCAGTTCTTC. Translating it yields CASSQARRSSYNEQFF. The chain couples TRBV4-2 to TRBJ2-1; TRBD2 might be the D (5 bases). Trimming cost V 3 bases and J 0 bases, with 12 bases left between them. Germline loops: CDR1 LGHNA, CDR2 YNFKEQ. This CDR3 region has 16 residues.

Of note for this clonotype: For a library built for alpha chains, this beta chain is a stray read; little rests on its size. The chain recombines TRBV3-1 with TRBJ1-6, with TRBD1 identical over 9 bases. V shed 4 bases, J shed 7 bases, and the junction held 8 bases outside the gene matches. CDR1 is LGHDT and CDR2 is YNNKEL in the germline V gene (reference sequence). This CDR3 is built from 16 residues. CDR3 sequence: CASSRTGESWNSPLHF. The CDR3 DNA reads as TGTGCCAGCAGCCGGACAGGGGAATCATGGAATTCACCCCTCCACTTT.

This clonotype is large (0.1 to 1%) within its sample. With the library built for alpha chains, this beta chain is off target and its frequency is not meaningful. This sequence joins TRBV9 and TRBJ2-5; the D is unclear. V was trimmed by 2 bases and J by 5 bases, leaving 13 bases between them. This CDR3 has 14 residues. CDR1 is SGDLS, CDR2 YYNGEE, per germline. DNA for the CDR3: TGTGCCAGCAGCGTGGGGATCTCGCCGGAGACCCAGTACTTC. Translating gives CASSVGISPETQYF.

This clonotype is judged large. This beta chain is an unintended read in a library built for alpha chains; its size means little. The gene calls are TRBV2 and TRBJ2-3; 7 bases agree with TRBD1. The ends lost 7 bases at V and 4 bases at J; junction bases unmatched: 11. The CDR3 spans 15 residues. The germline V gene has CDR1 SNHLY and CDR2 FYNNEI. The chain's CDR3 is CASTPGTVAPDTQYF. CDR3 coding DNA: TGTGCCAGCACCCCCGGGACAGTAGCACCAGATACGCAGTATTTT.

Worth noting for this clonotype: A library made for alpha chains picked up this beta chain off target, so its size means little. The chain uses TRBV6-6 and TRBJ1-4; no firm D call. Trimming removed 6 bases from V and 6 bases from J, with 11 bases in between. CDR3 length: 13 amino acids. CDR1 is MNHNY, CDR2 SVGAGI, per germline (reference sequence). The CDR3 loop reads CASSTDYHEKLFF. The CDR3 coding sequence is TGTGCCAGCAGCACCGACTACCATGAAAAACTGTTTTTT.

Points on this clonotype: This beta chain turned up in a library designed for alpha chains; as an off-target read, its abundance says little. The rearrangement links TRBV5-1 to TRBJ2-5; 11 positions agree with TRBD2. Germline V CDR1 and CDR2: SGHRS, YFSETQ. CDR3 length: 15 residues. V lost 6 bases and J lost 5; bases outside the gene matches: 9. The CDR3 nucleotides read TGCGCCAGCAAATCTCTAGCGGGAGGTCGCGAGACCCAGTACTTC. Protein product: CASKSLAGGRETQYF.

The sample holds a few counts of this clonotype. This beta chain is a stray read from a library made for alpha chains; its abundance is not meaningful. The chain uses TRBV29-1 and TRBJ1-2; D is ambiguous. The germline gives CDR1 SQVTM, CDR2 ANQGSEA. Trimming removed 0 bases from V and 6 bases from J, with 17 bases in between. This CDR3 spans 15 amino acids. CDR3 DNA sequence: TGCAGCGTTGAAGACGGTCTCCACGACATCGATGGCTACACCTTC. This translates into CSVEDGLHDIDGYTF.

To note about this clonotype: This beta chain is an off-target read within a library intended for alpha chains, so its frequency means little. This chain uses TRBV6-5 with TRBJ2-2; 7 nucleotides align to TRBD1. Per the germline V gene, CDR1 is MNHEY and CDR2 is SVGAGI. The junction had 5 bases not matched to a gene; V was cut back by 6 bases and J by 4 bases. This CDR3 has 14 residues. CDR3 nucleotide sequence: TGTGCCAGCAGCTGGGACAGAGCCACCGGGGAGCTGTTTTTT. Translation gives CASSWDRATGELFF.

This clonotype has a handful of counts. This beta chain represents an off-target read in a library built for alpha chains; its size is of limited meaning. The chain combines TRBV4-3 with TRBJ1-4; D might be TRBD1 (5 bases). The V and J ends lost 0 bases and 7 bases respectively, with 12 bases between them. Per the germline V gene, CDR1 is LGHNA and CDR2 is YSLEER. The CDR3 is 15 amino acids. The CDR3 is CASSQDSPGREKLFF. The CDR3 nucleotides read TGCGCCAGCAGCCAAGACTCGCCAGGGCGTGAAAAACTGTTTTTT.

In regard to this clonotype: This beta chain was picked up by a library intended for alpha chains and is off target, so its count carries little meaning. The chain links TRBV4-3 to TRBJ2-7; either TRBD1 or TRBD2 may supply D (5 bases each). The CDR3 covers 16 residues. Trimming cost V 2 bases and J 2 bases, with 16 bases left between them. In germline, CDR1 is LGHNA, CDR2 YSLEER. The CDR3: CASSQLTGMTAYEQYF. The CDR3 DNA reads TGCGCCAGCAGCCAACTCACGGGGATGACAGCCTACGAGCAGTACTTC.

This clonotype is deemed large (0.1 to 1%). Because the library targeted alpha chains, this beta chain is an off-target read whose size means little. The chain recombines TRBV3-1 with TRBJ1-1; the match to TRBD1 covers 7 bases. The V segment lost 3 bases and the J segment 1 base; nucleotides outside the gene matches: 5. Germline V CDR1 and CDR2: LGHDT, YNNKEL (reference sequence). The CDR3 sequence is 15 residues long. The CDR3 protein is CASSHGDSANTEAFF. The CDR3 DNA sequence: TGTGCCAGCAGCCACGGGGACAGCGCGAACACTGAAGCTTTCTTT.

Details on this clonotype: With the library built for alpha chains, this beta chain is off target and its frequency is not meaningful. This sequence joins TRBV12-3 or TRBV12-4 and TRBJ1-6; perhaps TRBD1 as D (5 bases). The V and J ends lost 3 bases and 10 bases respectively, with 10 bases between them. CDR3 size: 13 residues. CDR3 DNA sequence: TGTGCCAGCAGTTTTGGGGGGAGCTCACCCCTCCACTTT. It is translated as CASSFGGSSPLHF.

On this clonotype itself: The size of this beta chain means little, since it is a stray read in a library made for alpha chains. The V gene is TRBV28, the J gene TRBJ1-1; the D gene is possibly TRBD1 (5 bases). The V and J ends lost 3 bases and 1 base respectively, with 18 bases between them. The length of the CDR3 is 17 residues. The germline gives CDR1 MDHEN, CDR2 SYDVKM. The CDR3 sequence is CASSFLPGHTQNTEAFF. The CDR3 bases are TGTGCCAGCAGTTTTCTTCCTGGACATACACAGAACACTGAAGCTTTCTTT. Full variable domain (outside the CDR3, taken from reference TRBV28 and TRBJ1-1): DVKVTQSSRYLVKRTGEKVFLECVQDMDHENMFWYRQDPGLGLRLIYFSYDVKMKEKGDIPEGYSVSREKKERFSLILESASTNQTSMYLCASSFLPGHTQNTEAFFGQGTRLTVV.

As concerns this clonotype: This beta chain is off target for a library built for alpha chains, so its abundance means little. The gene calls are TRBV20-1 and TRBJ2-1; D not resolved. The CDR3 has 14 amino acids. The germline V and J ends were trimmed by 1 base and 2 bases, with 9 bases remaining between them. CDR1 and CDR2 (germline): DFQATT, SNEGSKA (reference sequence). DNA for the CDR3: TGCAGTGCTAGAGGGTCAGGACCCTACAATGAGCAGTTCTTC. As protein: CSARGSGPYNEQFF.

Concerning this clonotype: Because the library targeted alpha chains, this beta chain is an off-target read whose size means little. This sequence joins TRBV20-1 and TRBJ2-3, with 10 bases lining up with TRBD2. CDR1 DFQATT and CDR2 SNEGSKA come from the germline V gene (reference sequence). The CDR3 runs 13 residues. V was clipped by 6 bases and J by 3 bases; unmatched bases: 3. The CDR3 DNA reads TGCAGTGCGGAACTAGCGGGAACAGATACGCAGTATTTT. This translates into CSAELAGTDTQYF.

This clonotype was counted a few times. The size of this beta chain means little, since it is a stray read in a library made for alpha chains. V is TRBV2 and J is TRBJ2-1; 9 bases fit TRBD2. Germline V lookup: CDR1 SNHLY, CDR2 FYNNEI. J gave up 5 bases and V 6 bases, and 11 bases lay outside the gene matches. The CDR3 sequence is 16 residues long. The CDR3 sequence: CASSDPGTSTHNEQFF. In DNA, the CDR3 is TGTGCCAGCAGCGACCCCGGGACTAGCACCCACAATGAGCAGTTCTTC.

This clonotype rates as hyperexpanded. Within a library made for alpha chains, this beta chain is off target, and its count is uninformative. The V call is TRBV21-1, the J call TRBJ1-5; the table's D call, TRBD1, was not checked against the DNA. TRBV21-1 counts as a pseudogene. This CDR3 is built from 18 residues. The CDR3: CASSTNCPSTGNNQPQHF. Here the CDR3 DNA reads TGTGCCAGCAGCACCAATTGCCCCTCAACAGGGAATAATCAGCCCCAGCATTTT.

As concerns this clonotype: Little can be read into the size of this beta chain, an off-target read in a library designed for alpha chains. The chain links TRBV18 to TRBJ2-7; D unresolved. There are 13 residues in the CDR3. Germline values: CDR1 KGHSH, CDR2 LQKENI. With 9 bases removed from V and 2 bases from J, the gap between germline ends came to 14 bases. The CDR3 region is CASSNSAAYEQYF. The CDR3 bases are TGTGCCAGTTCGAATTCTGCAGCCTACGAGCAGTACTTC.

This clonotype appeared a few times. Since it is a stray read in a library aimed at alpha chains, this beta chain has a size that is not meaningful. The V and J genes are TRBV7-8 and TRBJ2-1, with D perhaps matching TRBD2 (5 bases). The V end lost 2 bases, the J end lost 0 bases, and 8 bases lay between the germline ends. Germline CDR1 and CDR2: SGHVS and FQNEAQ. This CDR3 has 15 residues. The CDR3 loop is CASSLLASSYNEQFF. CDR3 bases: TGTGCCAGCAGCTTACTAGCAAGCTCCTACAATGAGCAGTTCTTC. The full variable domain, rest sourced from reference TRBV7-8 and TRBJ2-1, is GAGVSQSPRYKVAKRGQDVALRCDPISGHVSLFWYQQALGQGPEFLTYFQNEAQLDKSGLPSDRFFAERPEGSVSTLKIQRTQQEDSAVYLCASSLLASSYNEQFFGPGTRLTVL.